This entry concerns a single T cell receptor beta chain. The data are from a study of cytomegalovirus exposure and HLA in healthy donors. Germline-derived CDR1 and CDR2 are MNHEY and SMNVEV (reference sequence). V dropped 7 bases and J dropped 5 bases, with 20 bases sitting between them. CDR3 length: 15 amino acids. The PCR was carried out with 60 Vbeta primers and 13 Jbeta primers. The method was immunoSEQ multiplex PCR; TCRdb's version includes in-frame clones alone and lacks a portion of them. The sample lists over 150,000 clones; 80% to 85% were seen once. This TCR was sampled from a man aged 45 to 65 in good health and CMV-seronegative. This chain links TRBV27 with TRBJ1-1; D possibly corresponds to TRBD1 (6 bases). Material for sequencing was PBMCs. CDR3 sequence: CASTNIFGGQTEAFF. CDR3 nucleotides: TGTGCCAGCACCAACATTTTCGGGGGGCAAACTGAAGCTTTCTTT.